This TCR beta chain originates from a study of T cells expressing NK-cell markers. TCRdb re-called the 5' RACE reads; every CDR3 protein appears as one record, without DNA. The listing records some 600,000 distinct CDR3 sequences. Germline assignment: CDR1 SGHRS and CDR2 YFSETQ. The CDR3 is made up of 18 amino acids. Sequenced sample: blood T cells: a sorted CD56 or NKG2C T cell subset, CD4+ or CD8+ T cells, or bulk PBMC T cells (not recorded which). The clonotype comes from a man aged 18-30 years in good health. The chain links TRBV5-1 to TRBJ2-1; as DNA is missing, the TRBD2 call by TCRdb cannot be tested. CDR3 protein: CASSSSRDWRKSYNEQFF.